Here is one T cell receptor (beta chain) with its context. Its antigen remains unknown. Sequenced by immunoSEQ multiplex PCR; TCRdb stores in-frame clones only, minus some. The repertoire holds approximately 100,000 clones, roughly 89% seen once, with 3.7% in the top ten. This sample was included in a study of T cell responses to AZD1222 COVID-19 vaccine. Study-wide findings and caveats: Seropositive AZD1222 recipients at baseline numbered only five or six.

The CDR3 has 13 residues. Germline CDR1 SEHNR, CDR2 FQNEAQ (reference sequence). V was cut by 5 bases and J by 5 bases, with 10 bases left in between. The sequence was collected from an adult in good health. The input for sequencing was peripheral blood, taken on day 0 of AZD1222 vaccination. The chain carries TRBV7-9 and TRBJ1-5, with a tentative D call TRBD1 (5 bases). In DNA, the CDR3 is TGTGCCAGCAGCCTTAGGGGAGATCAGCCCCAGCATTTT. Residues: CASSLRGDQPQHF. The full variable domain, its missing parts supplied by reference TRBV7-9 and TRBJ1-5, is DTGVSQNPRHKITKRGQNVTFRCDPISEHNRLYWYRQTLGQGPEFLTYFQNEAQLEKSRLLSDRFSAERPKGSFSTLEIQRTEQGDSAMYLCASSLRGDQPQHFGDGTRLSIL.